The 18 T cell receptor beta chains presented below share a single source sample, sequenced in a study of response to subunit inactivated influenza vaccine. From the RT-PCR reads, TCRdb called clonotypes with MiXCR, one entry per CDR3 protein. The sample records about 700,000 distinct CDR3 sequences, approximately 14% being singletons. The sequenced sample was PBMCs from blood, obtained 14 days before vaccination. The receptors were gathered from a man aged 50 to 59 who received an inactivated influenza vaccine.

This clonotype was picked up many times. This chain uses TRBV14 with TRBJ2-7, with TRBD1 matching 8 bases. Germline values: CDR1 SGHDN, CDR2 FVKESK. The CDR3 sequence is 13 residues long. J lost 7 bases, V lost 0 bases, and 2 bases had no gene match. The chain's CDR3 is CASSQDRGQEQYF. As DNA, the CDR3 is TGTGCCAGCAGCCAAGACAGGGGGCAGGAGCAGTACTTC.

This clonotype has a count of ten or more. The rearrangement links TRBV7-2 to TRBJ2-7; a possible D gene is TRBD1 (5 bases). CDR3 length: 17 amino acids. The V gene's germline CDR1 is SGHTA and CDR2 FQGNSA. Trimming pared 2 bases from V and 3 bases from J, leaving 20 bases between. The CDR3 DNA is TGTGCCAGCAGCTTATCTATCTTCAGGGATGAAATCTACGAGCAGTACTTC. Its translation is CASSLSIFRDEIYEQYF.

J is TRBJ2-2 and V is TRBV6-4; D perhaps matches TRBD2 (6 bases). With 6 bases removed from V and 1 base from J, the gap between germline ends came to 12 bases. Germline CDR1 MRHNA, CDR2 SNTAGT. The CDR3 loop spans 15 amino acids. DNA of the CDR3: TGTGCCAGCAGCCGGGGAGGAGGGAACACCGGGGAGCTGTTTTTT. It specifies CASSRGGGNTGELFF.

This clonotype has a handful of counts. This chain joins TRBV28 and TRBJ2-1; a possible D gene is TRBD2 (6 bases). Germline V lookup: CDR1 MDHEN, CDR2 SYDVKM. There are 13 residues in the CDR3. Trimming removed 5 bases from V and 10 bases from J, with 15 bases in between. The CDR3, as DNA: TGTGCCAGCAGTCGGGACTCCCTCAGGGAGCAGTTCTTC. Amino acid sequence: CASSRDSLREQFF. Combining the CDR3 with reference TRBV28 and TRBJ2-1 gives the whole variable domain DVKVTQSSRYLVKRTGEKVFLECVQDMDHENMFWYRQDPGLGLRLIYFSYDVKMKEKGDIPEGYSVSREKKERFSLILESASTNQTSMYLCASSRDSLREQFFGPGTRLTVL.

The gene calls are TRBV9 and TRBJ2-3; D gene uncertain. This CDR3 has 16 amino acids. Germline V CDR1 and CDR2: SGDLS, YYNGEE. V lost 2 bases to trimming and J lost 0 bases, with 13 bases between them. The CDR3 loop is CASSVNPGPSTDTQYF. CDR3 coding DNA: TGTGCCAGCAGCGTCAACCCGGGCCCTAGCACAGATACGCAGTATTTT.

This clonotype was recorded many times. In nucleotides, the CDR3 is TGCGCCAGCAGCTTGGGGGACAGCCCTGGCTACACCTTC. Translated: CASSLGDSPGYTF. This chain links TRBV5-1 with TRBJ1-2; 7 bases line up with TRBD1. The V segment lost 0 bases and the J segment 7 bases; nucleotides outside the gene matches: 3. This CDR3 is built from 13 residues. Germline CDR1 reads SGHRS; CDR2 reads YFSETQ. Drawing the rest from reference TRBV5-1 and TRBJ1-2, the complete variable domain is KAGVTQTPRYLIKTRGQQVTLSCSPISGHRSVSWYQQTPGQGLQFLFEYFSETQRNKGNFPGRFSGRQFSNSRSEMNVSTLELGDSALYLCASSLGDSPGYTFGSGTRLTVV.

V and J are TRBV6-6 and TRBJ1-4; no clear D. Looked up from germline, CDR1 is MNHNY and CDR2 is SVGAGI (reference sequence). The length of the CDR3 is 12 residues. The V gene lost 0 bases and the J gene lost 8 bases, with 4 bases spanning the gap. The CDR3 DNA is TGTGCCAGCAGTTACTCAAGCGAAAAACTGTTTTTT. It yields the protein CASSYSSEKLFF.

The chain has TRBV5-1 and TRBJ2-1; 10 nucleotides agree with TRBD2. V shed 0 bases, J shed 3 bases, and the junction held 3 bases outside the gene matches. CDR1 and CDR2 from the germline V gene are SGHRS and YFSETQ. The CDR3 totals 16 residues. Here the CDR3 reads CASSLEPSGSYNEQFF. In DNA form, the CDR3 reads TGCGCCAGCAGCTTGGAACCTAGCGGGAGCTACAATGAGCAGTTCTTC. The full variable domain, its missing parts supplied by reference TRBV5-1 and TRBJ2-1, is KAGVTQTPRYLIKTRGQQVTLSCSPISGHRSVSWYQQTPGQGLQFLFEYFSETQRNKGNFPGRFSGRQFSNSRSEMNVSTLELGDSALYLCASSLEPSGSYNEQFFGPGTRLTVL.

This clonotype has just a few counts. The rearrangement joins TRBV6-2 or TRBV6-3 to TRBJ1-6; maybe TRBD1 (5 bases). V lost 5 bases and J 7 bases, leaving 12 bases between the germline ends. This CDR3 is built from 14 residues. Germline V gene sequence: CDR1 MNHEY, CDR2 SVGEGT. CDR3 loop: CASSTRQTNSPLHF. The CDR3 nucleotides are TGTGCCAGCAGTACCCGACAGACCAATTCACCCCTCCACTTT.

This clonotype has ten or more counts. This rearrangement joins TRBV21-1 to TRBJ1-1; TRBD1 is the table's D call and was not checked against the DNA. TRBV21-1 counts as a pseudogene. This CDR3 comprises 13 residues. The CDR3 DNA sequence: TGTGCCAGCAGCAAAGCAGGGGGGACTGAAGCTTTCTTT. This sequence encodes CASSKAGGTEAFF.

The chain joins TRBV3-1 to TRBJ2-5, with 7 bases matching TRBD1. The J segment lost 3 bases and the V segment lost 1 base, leaving 5 bases of the junction unmatched. The length of the CDR3 is 15 residues. Per germline, CDR1 LGHDT and CDR2 YNNKEL (reference sequence). Here the CDR3 reads CASSQGGQEKETQYF. DNA for the CDR3: TGTGCCAGCAGCCAAGGTGGACAGGAGAAAGAGACCCAGTACTTC.

This chain uses TRBV5-5 with TRBJ1-2; D is unresolved. Germline lookup yields CDR1 SGHKS and CDR2 YYEKEE (reference sequence). The CDR3 totals 13 residues. V was pared by 5 bases and J by 5 bases, with 13 bases between. The CDR3 protein is CASSSDQKYGYTF. The DNA for the CDR3 is TGTGCCAGCAGTTCGGACCAGAAATATGGCTACACCTTC.

This clonotype turned up a few times. V is TRBV6-2 or TRBV6-3 and J is TRBJ2-7; weak D call: TRBD2 (6 bases). CDR1 and CDR2 from the germline V gene are MNHEY and SVGEGT. V dropped 0 bases and J dropped 6 bases, with 18 bases sitting between them. This CDR3 has 16 amino acids. The chain's CDR3 is CASSYSKASVSVEQYF. CDR3 coding DNA: TGTGCCAGCAGTTACTCGAAGGCTAGCGTTTCTGTCGAGCAGTACTTC.

The V and J genes are TRBV6-1 and TRBJ2-1, with 9 bases aligning to TRBD2. This CDR3 has 15 residues. Germline CDR1 and CDR2: MNHNS and SASEGT. J lost 5 bases, V lost 5 bases, and 7 bases had no gene match. CDR3: CASSLSGRTNNEQFF. The CDR3 nucleotides read TGTGCCAGCAGTCTGAGCGGGAGGACCAACAATGAGCAGTTCTTC.

This clonotype has a handful of counts. The chain carries TRBV20-1 and TRBJ2-5; D possibly corresponds to TRBD2 (6 bases). This CDR3 spans 15 amino acids. The ends were cut back, 1 base at V and 5 bases at J, with 17 bases in the middle. CDR1 is DFQATT, CDR2 SNEGSKA, per germline (reference sequence). This CDR3 reads CSARAGGEVGETQYF. The CDR3 nucleotides read TGCAGTGCTAGAGCTGGAGGGGAGGTCGGGGAGACCCAGTACTTC.

This rearrangement joins TRBV6-1 to TRBJ1-4; D remains unclear. The CDR3 is 14 amino acids. V was shortened by 6 bases and J by 8 bases, with 16 bases between the two germline ends. The germline V gene encodes CDR1 MNHNS and CDR2 SASEGT. In DNA form, the CDR3 reads TGTGCCAGCAGCCCTGTATGGCCGGGGGAAAAACTGTTTTTT. Protein sequence: CASSPVWPGEKLFF.

The chain uses TRBV3-1 and TRBJ2-7; D is possibly TRBD1 (6 bases). V lost 0 bases, J lost 3 bases, and 12 bases lay in between. Germline loops: CDR1 LGHDT, CDR2 YNNKEL (reference sequence). The CDR3 is made up of 15 amino acids. CDR3 nucleotide sequence: TGTGCCAGCAGCCAAGATCTCCAGGGGTACTACGAGCAGTACTTC. This translates into CASSQDLQGYYEQYF.

The chain links TRBV20-1 to TRBJ2-2; no definite D call. The V and J ends lost 4 bases and 0 bases respectively, with 6 bases between them. This CDR3 comprises 13 residues. Germline V gene sequence: CDR1 DFQATT, CDR2 SNEGSKA (reference sequence). CDR3: CSAKPTNTGELFF. In DNA, the CDR3 is TGCAGTGCTAAACCAACGAACACCGGGGAGCTGTTTTTT.